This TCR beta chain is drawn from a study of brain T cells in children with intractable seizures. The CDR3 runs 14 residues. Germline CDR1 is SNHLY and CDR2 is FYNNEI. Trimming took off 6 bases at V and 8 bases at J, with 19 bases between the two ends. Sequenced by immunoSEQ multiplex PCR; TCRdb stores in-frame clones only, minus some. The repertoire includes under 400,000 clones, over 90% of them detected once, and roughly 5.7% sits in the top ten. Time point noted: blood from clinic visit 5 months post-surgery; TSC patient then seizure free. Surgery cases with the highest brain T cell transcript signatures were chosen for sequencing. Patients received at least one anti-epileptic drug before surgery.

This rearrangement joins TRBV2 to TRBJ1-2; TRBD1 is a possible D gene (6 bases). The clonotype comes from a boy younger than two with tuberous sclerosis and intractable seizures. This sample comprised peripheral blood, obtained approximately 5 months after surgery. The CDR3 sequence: CASSPDRGLFGYTF. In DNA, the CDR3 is TGTGCCAGCAGCCCGGACAGAGGACTCTTCGGCTACACCTTC.